This T cell receptor (beta chain) was sequenced during a study of blood T cell repertoires in COVID-19. Generated by immunoSEQ multiplex PCR, the TCRdb table keeps only in-frame clones and is missing some. The sample has 250,000 to 350,000 clones, roughly 87% seen once. The V gene's germline CDR1 is LNHDA and CDR2 SQIVND (reference sequence). V gave up 6 bases and J gave up 3 bases, with 17 bases separating them. The CDR3 is made up of 15 amino acids. V usage is TRBV19 and J usage is TRBJ1-2; D remains unclear. The clonotype comes from a man in his late teens or twenties with active or convalescent COVID-19. The sample comprised peripheral blood. The CDR3 spells CASSEEGSDYYGYTF. The CDR3 region has the DNA TGTGCCAGTAGCGAGGAGGGCAGCGATTACTATGGCTACACCTTC.